This T cell receptor beta chain was captured in a study of graft-versus-host responses after intestinal transplantation (dated by TCRdb to the early 2020s). About the study as a whole: The transplants that recipients received were multivisceral, liver-intestinal, or isolated intestinal. To identify alloreactive clones, pre-transplant mixed lymphocyte reaction products were sequenced and then compared with unstimulated pre-transplant donor and recipient T cells. The cohort enrolled some 24 intestinal transplant recipients, one of whom was a retransplant, and a few patients without pretransplant specimens were excluded. Bulk TCR-beta CDR3 sequencing was used to track graft-versus-host and host-versus-graft alloreactive T cell clones in the graft, circulation and bone marrow after intestinal transplantation. Samples from three later patients were sequenced in-house on an Illumina MiSeq with MiXCR processing rather than by the commercial service. A peak of at least 4% donor T cells among recipient peripheral blood mononuclear cells was the definition used for donor T cell macrochimerism. All recipients received anti-thymocyte globulin induction followed by maintenance tacrolimus and steroids for around 3 years. Summary of the overall study and its limitations: Conclusions were limited by the relatively low number and heterogeneity of intestinal transplant patients. In patients with donor T cell macrochimerism, the allografts had high GvH to HvG T cell clonal ratios. Early after transplant, peak levels of circulating GvH clones were associated with declines in HvG clones. GvH clones were detected in recipient bone marrow, and some of these GvH clones were observed earlier in ileal mucosa or blood, consistent with an intestinal mucosal origin.

As for this clone: This clone's antigen is unknown. One base away there is no much larger clone; base qualities are not given.

Receptors were amplified or captured by the immunoSEQ multiplex PCR assay. For most patients, genomic DNA was isolated with the Qiagen DNeasy Blood and Tissue Kit and sent frozen to Adaptive Biotechnologies for TCR sequencing. Adaptive Biotechnologies carried out high-throughput TCR-beta CDR3 sequencing of genomic DNA for most patients. The study's own analysis went as follows. Adaptive's ImmunoSEQ software was the source of the TCR sequencing data for 18 patients, while three other patients were processed with MiXCR and VDJtools. CD4 versus CD8 sorting errors were corrected by removing sequences found in both subsets at a frequency ratio below 5:1. Because the origin of CDR3 nucleotide sequences shared between donor and recipient could not be assigned, those sequences were removed. To count as alloreactive, a clone needed at least 2-fold expansion over unstimulated cells and a minimum CFSE-low frequency of 0.002% (template counts) or 0.001% (read counts). A clone was considered mappable if detected in the sequenced pre-transplant spleen, lymph node, or MLR CFSE-low populations of the donor or recipient. Cumulative frequency of alloreactive clones was calculated as a percentage of all sequences weighted by copy number. TCRdb took this table from immuneACCESS and kept in-frame rearrangements with V and J called. Such tables lack part of the clones; where checked against another copy, unresolved V genes explain under half of the gap, and the rest is unexplained. V and J calls and clone size follow that table, whereas D and trimming were derived from the DNA. The sample table records about 130,000 clones; approximately 90% of these occur just once. Over 0.15% of the sample lies in the top ten.

Including cysteine and phenylalanine, the CDR3 has 14 amino acids. Left in the record is the CDR3 DNA by itself, 42 bases read in frame from the first base. For CDR1 and CDR2, the germline V gene lists SGHTA and FQGTGA. V is cut by 6 bases and J by 0 bases, and the space between the germline ends is 10 bases. The intended sense of this specimen's time point label: cells obtained before transplantation from donor or recipient. CD3+CD4+ and CD3+CD8+ populations were FACS-sorted from unstimulated pre-transplant donor and recipient cells taken from spleen or lymph nodes. The chain was built from TRBV7-3 and TRBJ2-3; the D call could be TRBD1 or TRBD2, with each sharing 6 bases. The TCR was taken from a human donor who received an intestinal transplant. This sample comprised unstimulated CD4+ T cells sorted from spleen or lymph node cells, obtained before intestinal transplant. In nucleotides, the sequence is TGTGCCAGCAGGAAGGGGGGAAGCACAGATACGCAGTATTTT. It translates as CASRKGGSTDTQYF.